This T cell receptor (beta chain) emerged from a study of post-analysis software for immune sequencing data (dated by TCRdb to about 2015). Turning to the overall study: Disease courses on record covered relapsing-remitting, secondary progressive and progressive-relapsing multiple sclerosis, though some patients had no subtype annotation. Patient repertoires were compared against ten to eleven previously published healthy control repertoires from donors aged about 6 to 27 years. A subset of samples was prepared in parallel using single-end sample barcoding, then pooled and co-amplified after Illumina adapter ligation. Broad study findings and their caveats: When samples were clustered directly using the F measure, samples prepared in the same batch co-clustered strongly, which prompted a batch-effect correction. The control group was slightly older than the multiple sclerosis patient group. Significantly lower normalized Chao1 diversity was found in multiple sclerosis patients than in controls, suggesting substantial peripheral T-cell clonal expansion.

To demonstrate the VDJtools post-analysis software, the study profiled TCR beta repertoires from the peripheral blood of 10 to 15 young patients with multiple sclerosis. The multiple sclerosis patients were children and adolescents ranging in age from about 6 to 17 years. Library generation was performed with PCR. Sequencing relied on an Illumina HiSeq 2500. To reduce PCR and sequencing biases, unique molecular identifiers were built into the TCR beta cDNA libraries. Some 500,000 cDNA molecules were obtained for every 1 to 10 million input T cells, so each molecule roughly corresponded to one T cell. The same protocol used for the earlier healthy control dataset was applied to prepare and sequence the patient libraries. Samples belonging to the same batch were prepared together, multiplexed and sequenced on a shared HiSeq lane. For the original study's pipeline: MIGEC handled the raw barcoded reads, throwing out single-read molecular identifier groups before consensus assembly and CDR3 extraction. Clonotype tables were post-analysed with VDJtools, normalizing diversity by down-sampling all datasets to the smallest sample size. To correct batch-related cross-sample contamination, repertoire overlap clustering matched CDR3 amino acid sequences but not nucleotide sequences. TCRdb reprocessed the public reads (quality trimming at Q25 with fastp, clone calling with MiXCR) and kept in-frame beta chains. Each entry merges the rows of one CDR3 protein and shows their most common DNA and genes. The V and J calls reflect TCRdb's pipeline rather than the authors' work. This sample gives 430,000 or so distinct CDR3 sequences in total; roughly 40% of them show up just once. About 8% of the sample is in the top ten clones.

To note about this clonotype: The specificity of this receptor is unknown. It has no much larger one-base neighbor in the sample; base qualities were not kept.

The sequence came from a girl aged 2 to 10 with multiple sclerosis. The specimen sequenced was blood.

The CDR3 region: CASSWAGAPHEQFF. The DNA sequence is as follows: TGCGCCAGCAGCTGGGCGGGGGCCCCGCATGAGCAGTTCTTC. The chain was built from TRBV5-1 and TRBJ2-1; the D gene is perhaps TRBD2, on 7 matching bases. The germline V gene provides CDR1 SGHRS and CDR2 YFSETQ. V is cut by 3 bases and J by 8 bases, and the space between the germline ends is 15 bases. Measured from the cysteine to the phenylalanine, the CDR3 is 14 residues long. The retained sequence is limited to the CDR3, 42 bases, with the frame set at the first base.